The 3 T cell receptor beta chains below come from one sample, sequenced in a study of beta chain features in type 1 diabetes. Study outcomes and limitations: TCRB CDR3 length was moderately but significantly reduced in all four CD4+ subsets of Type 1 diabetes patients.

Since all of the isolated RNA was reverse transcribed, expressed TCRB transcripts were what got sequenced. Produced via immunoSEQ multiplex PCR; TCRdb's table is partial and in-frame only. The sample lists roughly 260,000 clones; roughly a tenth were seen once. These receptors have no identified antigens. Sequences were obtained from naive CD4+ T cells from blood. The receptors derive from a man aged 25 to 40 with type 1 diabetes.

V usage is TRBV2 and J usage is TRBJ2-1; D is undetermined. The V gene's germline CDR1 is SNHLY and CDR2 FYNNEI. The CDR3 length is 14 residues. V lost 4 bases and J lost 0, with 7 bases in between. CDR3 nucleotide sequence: TGTGCCAGCAGTGCGAGCCCCTCCTACAATGAGCAGTTCTTC. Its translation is CASSASPSYNEQFF. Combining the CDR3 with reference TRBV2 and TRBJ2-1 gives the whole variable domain EPEVTQTPSHQVTQMGQEVILRCVPISNHLYFYWYRQILGQKVEFLVSFYNNEISEKSEIFDDQFSVERPDGSNFTLKIRSTKLEDSAMYFCASSASPSYNEQFFGPGTRLTVL.

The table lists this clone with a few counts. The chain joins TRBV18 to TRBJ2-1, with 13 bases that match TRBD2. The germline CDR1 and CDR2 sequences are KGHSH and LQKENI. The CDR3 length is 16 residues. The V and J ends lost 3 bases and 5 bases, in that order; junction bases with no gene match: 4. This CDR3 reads CASSPAGLAGNNEQFF. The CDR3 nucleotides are TGTGCCAGCTCACCGGCGGGACTAGCGGGGAACAATGAGCAGTTCTTC.

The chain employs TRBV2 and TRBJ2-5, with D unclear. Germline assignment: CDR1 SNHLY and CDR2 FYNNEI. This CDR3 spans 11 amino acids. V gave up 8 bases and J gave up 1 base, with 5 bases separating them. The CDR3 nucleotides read TGTGCCAGCTCTTTCCAAGAGACCCAGTACTTC. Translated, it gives CASSFQETQYF.